One T cell receptor beta chain is described in this entry. These data belong to a study of radiation and T cells in renal cell carcinoma. CDR1 is SNHLY, CDR2 FYNNEI, per germline. With 3 bases clipped from V and 4 bases from J, the junction kept 8 bases outside the gene matches. The CDR3 runs to 15 residues. Clones were read by immunoSEQ multiplex PCR, and TCRdb kept only the in-frame ones, dropping some. The data contain 120,000 or so clones, around 89% of them seen just once; the ten biggest clones take up about 5.6%. The time point here: blood 2 weeks post-SBRT. Described treatment: 15 Gy SBRT to primary tumor, nephrectomy 4 weeks later.

V usage is TRBV2 and J usage is TRBJ1-2, with TRBD1 identical over 7 bases. Here the sequenced sample was blood, taken from a patient whose treatment included radiotherapy and nephrectomy. The clonotype comes from a woman in her 70s with renal cell carcinoma. The CDR3 DNA reads TGTGCCAGCAGTGATAGGGTCAGGGGGACCTATGGCTACACCTTC. Amino acids: CASSDRVRGTYGYTF.